What follows are 2 T cell receptor beta chains derived from one specimen sequenced in a study of siplizumab effects on memory and regulatory T cells. Sequencing was performed with immunoSEQ multiplex PCR; in TCRdb, only in-frame clones are kept and a portion is missing. This sample yields roughly 100,000 clones, of which around 95% are seen a single time; around 0.03% belongs to the top ten. The material sequenced was naive CD4+ T cells sorted from blood. These receptors came from a human donor in good health.

The chain recombines TRBV10-3 with TRBJ2-2, with D possibly matching TRBD1 (5 bases). Trimming left V 5 bases short and J 6 bases short, with 7 bases between. The length of the CDR3 is 12 residues. Germline values: CDR1 ENHRY, CDR2 SYGVKD. CDR3 in DNA: TGTGCCATCAGTAAAGGGGCCGGGGAGCTGTTTTTT. Translating it yields CAISKGAGELFF.

Details on this clone: This sample also contains other DNA sequences that code for the same CDR3. The chain has TRBV5-4 and TRBJ1-2; a weak D match, TRBD1 (6 bases). Germline V lookup: CDR1 SGHNT, CDR2 YYREEE (reference sequence). The CDR3 runs to 14 residues. V lost 0 bases, J lost 1 base, and 7 bases lay in between. CDR3 DNA: TGTGCCAGCAGCTTGGAAGGGGGTAACTATGGCTACACCTTC. As protein: CASSLEGGNYGYTF.